This is a list of T cell receptor beta chains from one sample in a study of cytomegalovirus exposure and HLA in healthy donors. Clones were read by immunoSEQ multiplex PCR, and TCRdb kept only the in-frame ones, dropping some. Counted here are 150,000 to 200,000 clones, around 86% occurring once; the ten biggest clones make up more than 0.75%. The sample comprised PBMCs. All receptors come from a girl aged 2-10 years in good health and CMV-seropositive. CDR3s include the opening cysteine and the closing phenylalanine or tryptophan. A D gene is named only where the DNA matches it firmly. Clone size, where shown, is once, few, many, or a class for clones that have expanded.

NA TRBJ2-3 TRBV5-1 TRBD2 CASSRTSGRTDTQYF TGCGCCAGCAGCCGGACTAGCGGACGCACAGATACGCAGTATTTT
NA TRBJ1-4 TRBV28 NA CASSFGVEKLFF TGTGCCAGCAGTTTTGGAGTCGAAAAACTGTTTTTT
NA TRBJ2-7 TRBV27 NA CASSFSYEQYF TGTGCCAGCAGTTTCTCCTACGAGCAGTACTTC
NA TRBJ2-7 TRBV7-6 TRBD1 CASSPYSDRGYEQYF TGTGCCAGCAGCCCGTACTCGGACAGGGGCTACGAGCAGTACTTC
once TRBJ2-7 TRBV2 NA CASVRDPRSYEQYF TGTGCCAGCGTGCGGGACCCCCGCTCCTACGAGCAGTACTTC
NA TRBJ1-6 TRBV29-1 NA CSVGAGRGSPLHF TGCAGCGTGGGGGCAGGTAGAGGCTCACCCCTCCACTTT
once TRBJ2-5 TRBV4-1 TRBD2 CASSQVGPSGRVGETQYF TGCGCCAGCAGCCAAGTGGGTCCCAGCGGGAGAGTAGGAGAGACCCAGTACTTC
NA TRBJ2-7 TRBV10-2 TRBD2 CASRDTSGTYEQYF TGCGCCAGCAGAGATACTAGCGGGACCTACGAGCAGTACTTC
NA TRBJ2-3 TRBV27 NA CASSPTRWDTQYF TGTGCCAGCAGTCCGACTAGGTGGGATACGCAGTATTTT
NA TRBJ1-5 TRBV30 NA CAWSSGQGTQPQHF TGTGCCTGGAGCTCTGGGCAGGGAACACAGCCCCAGCATTTT
NA TRBJ1-5 TRBV4-2 TRBD1 CASSQEGPRQGISNQPQHF TGTGCCAGCAGCCAAGAAGGCCCGAGACAGGGGATCAGCAATCAGCCCCAGCATTTT
NA TRBJ1-3 TRBV29-1 NA CSVEEGARPSGNTIYF TGCAGCGTTGAAGAAGGGGCCAGACCCTCTGGAAACACCATATATTTT
NA TRBJ2-2 TRBV28 TRBD2 CASSPRWGLAGAPGELFF TGTGCCAGCAGTCCCCGGTGGGGACTAGCGGGAGCCCCCGGGGAGCTGTTTTTT
NA TRBJ2-7 TRBV2 NA CASRVDRGLGYEQYF TGTGCCAGCAGGGTAGATAGGGGTTTGGGCTACGAGCAGTACTTC
NA TRBJ2-7 TRBV28 TRBD2 CASSSSGRVSYEQYF TGTGCCAGCAGTTCTAGCGGGAGGGTCTCCTACGAGCAGTACTTC
NA TRBJ2-5 TRBV11-2 TRBD2 CASSLPAAGGVETQYF TGTGCCAGCAGCTTACCAGCGGCGGGAGGGGTAGAGACCCAGTACTTC
NA TRBJ2-3 TRBV6-4 TRBD2 CASSQTSGGTDTQYF TGTGCCAGCAGCCAGACTAGCGGCGGCACAGATACGCAGTATTTT
NA TRBJ2-7 TRBV10-3 TRBD1 CAIRRDRGGEQYF TGTGCCATCAGACGGGACAGGGGGGGCGAGCAGTACTTC
NA TRBJ2-1 TRBV19 NA CASSQGYEQFF TGTGCCAGTAGCCAGGGTTATGAGCAGTTCTTC
NA TRBJ1-5 TRBV7-8 NA CASSLGSRGNQPQHF TGTGCCAGCAGCTTAGGTAGTCGTGGCAATCAGCCCCAGCATTTT
NA TRBJ2-1 TRBV28 TRBD2 CASSPLSGRVHNEQFF TGTGCCAGCAGCCCACTTAGCGGGAGGGTCCACAATGAGCAGTTCTTC
NA TRBJ2-6 TRBV15 NA CATSLDRIVKLSGANVLTF TGTGCCACCAGCTTGGACAGAATCGTAAAGTTATCTGGGGCCAACGTCCTGACTTTC
NA TRBJ1-4 TRBV4-1 NA CASSQNEPGLRGEKLFF TGCGCCAGCAGCCAAAATGAACCGGGGCTCAGGGGTGAAAAACTGTTTTTT
few TRBJ2-7 TRBV4-1 TRBD1 CASSPGQGTGQYF TGCGCCAGCAGCCCGGGACAGGGAACCGGCCAGTACTTC
few TRBJ2-3 TRBV27 NA CASRLRYRFLNTDTQYF TGTGCCAGCAGGTTACGCTACAGGTTCCTTAACACAGATACGCAGTATTTT
NA TRBJ2-7 TRBV6-1 NA CASRTTGPYEQYF TGTGCCAGCAGAACGACAGGTCCCTACGAGCAGTACTTC
NA TRBJ2-7 TRBV11-3 NA CASSLVASSREQYF TGTGCCAGCAGCTTAGTTGCTAGTAGCCGCGAGCAGTACTTC
NA TRBJ1-1 TRBV5-1 NA CASSSGEAFF TGCGCCAGCAGCTCAGGGGAAGCTTTCTTT
NA TRBJ2-5 TRBV5-1 TRBD2 CASSPHPGLQETQYF TGCGCCAGCAGCCCGCATCCGGGACTACAAGAGACCCAGTACTTC
NA TRBJ2-1 TRBV9 NA CASSVGHGTDNEQFF TGTGCCAGCAGCGTCGGCCATGGGACTGACAATGAGCAGTTCTTC
NA TRBJ2-5 TRBV9 TRBD1 CASSDRAGETQYF TGTGCCAGCAGTGACAGGGCAGGAGAGACCCAGTACTTC
NA TRBJ2-3 TRBV7-3 NA CASSLLSTDTQYF TGTGCCAGCAGCTTATTAAGCACAGATACGCAGTATTTT
NA TRBJ1-1 TRBV28 NA CARSEARGAFF TGTGCCAGGAGCGAGGCCCGAGGGGCTTTCTTT
NA TRBJ2-7 TRBV6-4 TRBD1 CASSLSAGGGYEQYF TGTGCCAGCAGTCTCTCCGCAGGGGGTGGCTACGAGCAGTACTTC
NA TRBJ2-5 TRBV6-5 TRBD1 CATSRQGAQETQYF TGTGCCACCAGTAGACAGGGGGCCCAAGAGACCCAGTACTTC
NA TRBJ2-1 TRBV4-1 TRBD2 CASSQNVLAPGGGKWQFF TGCGCCAGCAGCCAAAACGTCTTAGCGCCGGGCGGGGGTAAGTGGCAGTTCTTC
NA TRBJ2-1 TRBV7-9 NA CASSPTGSGYNEQFF TGTGCCAGCAGCCCTACAGGGTCGGGGTATAATGAGCAGTTCTTC
NA TRBJ2-7 TRBV28 TRBD1 CATGGDRGLSSSYEQYF TGTGCCACGGGGGGGGACAGGGGGCTAAGTAGCTCCTACGAGCAGTACTTC
NA TRBJ2-1 TRBV30 TRBD1 CACLTGTGYNEQFF TGTGCCTGCCTTACCGGGACAGGTTACAATGAGCAGTTCTTC
NA TRBJ1-5 TRBV2 TRBD1 CASSVTGVQPQHF TGTGCCAGCAGTGTCACAGGGGTCCAGCCCCAGCATTTT
NA TRBJ2-2 TRBV19 TRBD2 CASSIFGQMLADATGELFF TGTGCCAGTAGTATCTTTGGGCAGATGCTAGCGGACGCGACCGGGGAGCTGTTTTTT
NA TRBJ1-2 TRBV10-3 NA CAISESSTPKAGYGYTF TGTGCCATCAGTGAGTCTTCAACCCCAAAAGCGGGCTATGGCTACACCTTC
NA TRBJ1-5 TRBV30 NA CAWSTRGGTSYQPQHF TGTGCCTGGAGTACGCGGGGGGGAACCTCATATCAGCCCCAGCATTTT
NA TRBJ2-3 TRBV28 TRBD2 CASSLGGSGTDTQYF TGTGCCAGCAGTTTAGGCGGGAGTGGCACAGATACGCAGTATTTT
few TRBJ2-5 TRBV7-3 TRBD2 CASSFDSGTPLYF TGTGCCAGCAGCTTCGATAGCGGGACCCCTTTGTACTTC
few TRBJ2-5 TRBV20-1 NA CSAQYQETQYF TGCAGTGCTCAGTACCAAGAGACCCAGTACTTC
NA TRBJ1-2 TRBV7-8 NA CASSLDRATNYGYTF TGTGCCAGCAGCTTAGACAGGGCCACTAACTATGGCTACACCTTC
NA TRBJ2-3 TRBV6-5 NA CASSYRSTGTQYF TGTGCCAGCAGTTATCGGTCGACTGGTACGCAGTATTTT
NA TRBJ2-7 TRBV4-1 NA CASSQTRGTAEQYF TGCGCCAGCAGCCAAACCCGCGGGACAGCCGAGCAGTACTTC
NA TRBJ1-2 TRBV9 NA CASSGGGANYGYTF TGTGCCAGCAGCGGGGGAGGGGCAAACTATGGCTACACCTTC